A selection of T cell receptor beta chains follows, all from one sample in a study of shared clonotypes between healthy human individuals. Clones were sequenced by immunoSEQ multiplex PCR, and TCRdb holds only the in-frame ones, with some missing. Of 600,000 to 750,000 clones listed, 55% to 75% are singletons. The sequencing sample was made of memory CD4+ T cells sorted from blood. The receptors were sampled from a woman under 40 in good health. Each CDR3 is given with its conserved first and last residue. D genes are given only for firm matches. Some rows mark clone size as missing; the rest say once, few, many or name a class of expanded clone.

abundance	d_gene	v_gene	j_gene	CDR3aa	CDR3nt
-	-	TRBV6-5	TRBJ2-2	CASRTPGATGELFF	TGTGCCAGCAGAACTCCAGGGGCCACCGGGGAGCTGTTTTTT
few	-	TRBV30	TRBJ1-2	CAWSHSAGYTF	TGTGCCTGGAGCCATTCCGCGGGCTACACCTTC
few	TRBD2	TRBV5-4	TRBJ2-7	CASSPGGRSGRDEQYF	TGTGCCAGCAGCCCCGGAGGCAGGAGCGGGAGGGACGAGCAGTACTTC
few	TRBD1	TRBV6-6	TRBJ2-7	CASSYRDRSYEQYF	TGTGCCAGCAGTTACAGGGACAGGTCCTACGAGCAGTACTTC
-	-	TRBV5-1	TRBJ2-5	CASSIKQGETQYF	TGCGCCAGCAGCATCAAGCAAGGAGAGACCCAGTACTTC
few	TRBD1	TRBV10-2	TRBJ2-2	CASSGTGRHTGELFF	TGCGCCAGCAGCGGGACAGGGAGACACACCGGGGAGCTGTTTTTT
once	-	TRBV28	TRBJ1-3	CASSPSRGAGNTIYF	TGTGCCAGCAGTCCCTCCCGAGGGGCTGGAAACACCATATATTTT
-	TRBD2	TRBV5-5	TRBJ2-2	CASSFGRSDTGELFF	TGTGCCAGCAGCTTCGGGAGGTCGGACACCGGGGAGCTGTTTTTT
-	-	TRBV5-8	TRBJ2-2	CASSLRSGVAGELFF	TGTGCCAGCAGCTTGCGATCAGGAGTGGCCGGGGAGCTGTTTTTT
few	TRBD1	TRBV28	TRBJ1-5	CASSSLTGGGKPQHF	TGTGCCAGCAGTTCTCTGACAGGGGGCGGGAAGCCCCAGCATTTT
once	TRBD1	TRBV29-1	TRBJ1-4	CSVVGTGDNEKLFF	TGCAGCGTCGTAGGGACAGGGGATAATGAAAAACTGTTTTTT
once	-	TRBV5-4	TRBJ2-1	CASSFRVGEREQFF	TGTGCCAGCAGCTTTCGGGTCGGGGAGCGTGAGCAGTTCTTC
-	-	TRBV6-1	TRBJ1-2	CATNWGGTNYGYTF	TGTGCCACCAATTGGGGAGGGACTAACTATGGCTACACCTTC
-	-	TRBV15	TRBJ1-4	CATSRGWGGATNEKLFF	TGTGCCACCAGCAGGGGCTGGGGAGGGGCAACTAATGAAAAACTGTTTTTT
few	TRBD1	TRBV23-1	TRBJ1-5	CAGRGQRNQPQHF	TGCGCCGGGAGGGGGCAGAGGAATCAGCCCCAGCATTTT
few	TRBD1	TRBV18	TRBJ1-1	CASSPLGQGTNTEAFF	TGTGCCAGCTCACCCTTGGGACAGGGGACGAACACTGAAGCTTTCTTT
-	TRBD2	TRBV4-1	TRBJ2-7	CASSPGLAGGPFYEQYF	TGCGCCAGCAGCCCCGGACTAGCGGGAGGCCCCTTCTACGAGCAGTACTTC
-	-	TRBV2	TRBJ1-4	CASRSQTGREKLFF	TGTGCCAGCAGATCACAAACTGGGAGGGAAAAACTGTTTTTT
many	TRBD1	TRBV5-4	TRBJ2-7	CASSWDSYEQYF	TGTGCCAGCAGCTGGGACAGCTACGAGCAGTACTTC
once	-	TRBV13	TRBJ2-7	CASRKGGASYEQYF	TGTGCCAGCAGGAAAGGGGGGGCCTCCTACGAGCAGTACTTC
-	TRBD1	TRBV28	TRBJ1-3	CASSLAGTGKGNTIYF	TGTGCCAGCAGTTTAGCCGGGACAGGGAAAGGAAACACCATATATTTT
many	-	TRBV7-6	TRBJ2-1	CASSSYIEQFF	TGTGCCAGCAGCAGTTACATCGAGCAGTTCTTC
-	-	TRBV19	TRBJ1-1	CASRSTEGNTEAFF	TGTGCCAGTAGAAGCACGGAGGGGAACACTGAAGCTTTCTTT
-	TRBD1	TRBV19	TRBJ1-1	CASRRQGGWTEAFF	TGTGCCAGTAGGAGACAGGGGGGTTGGACTGAAGCTTTCTTT
-	-	TRBV7-9	TRBJ2-5	CASSLETRETQYF	TGTGCCAGCAGCTTAGAGACGCGGGAGACCCAGTACTTC
-	TRBD2	TRBV27	TRBJ2-5	CASRERGLQETQYF	TGTGCCAGCCGCGAGCGGGGACTCCAAGAGACCCAGTACTTC
-	TRBD2	TRBV10-2	TRBJ2-3	CASSESWLAGGTDTQYF	TGCGCCAGCAGTGAGTCGTGGCTAGCGGGTGGGACAGATACGCAGTATTTT
-	-	TRBV5-4	TRBJ2-5	CASRIRQVQETQYF	TGTGCCAGCAGGATCCGACAGGTCCAAGAGACCCAGTACTTC
few	TRBD1	TRBV2	TRBJ1-2	CASSELGRQGKSGYTF	TGTGCCAGCAGTGAATTGGGTCGACAGGGAAAGAGTGGCTACACCTTC
-	TRBD1	TRBV28	TRBJ1-5	CASSINQGDQPQHF	TGTGCCAGCAGTATTAACCAGGGGGATCAGCCCCAGCATTTT
-	TRBD2	TRBV7-9	TRBJ2-1	CASSGHSGTGTYNEQFF	TGTGCCAGCAGCGGTCATAGCGGGACTGGTACCTACAATGAGCAGTTCTTC
few	-	TRBV11-2	TRBJ2-5	CASSSRAGETQYF	TGTGCCAGCAGCTCAAGGGCAGGCGAGACCCAGTACTTC
-	-	TRBV28	TRBJ1-5	CASSLLGAKGNQPQHF	TGTGCCAGCAGTTTACTGGGGGCGAAGGGCAATCAGCCCCAGCATTTT
few	-	TRBV5-1	TRBJ2-1	CASSIASGSYNEQFF	TGCGCCAGCAGCATCGCATCGGGCTCCTACAATGAGCAGTTCTTC
-	-	TRBV6-1	TRBJ1-1	CASSPSGTGRRDAFF	TGTGCCAGCAGTCCATCCGGGACGGGAAGACGGGATGCTTTCTTT
-	-	TRBV19	TRBJ1-4	CATSPRRRTTNEKLFF	TGTGCCACCTCCCCACGGCGCCGAACAACTAATGAAAAACTGTTTTTT
-	TRBD1	TRBV4-1	TRBJ2-7	CASSQAGTGSYEQYF	TGCGCCAGCAGCCAAGCCGGGACAGGGAGTTACGAGCAGTACTTC
-	-	TRBV4-1	TRBJ2-5	CASSQVGQPRETQYF	TGCGCCAGCAGCCAAGTTGGACAGCCCCGAGAGACCCAGTACTTC
-	-	TRBV2	TRBJ2-1	CASSPRGPSYNEQFF	TGTGCCAGCAGTCCGCGGGGGCCCTCCTACAATGAGCAGTTCTTC
-	-	TRBV6-5	TRBJ1-4	CASSYDGVRKLFF	TGTGCCAGCAGTTACGACGGGGTGAGAAAACTGTTTTTT
-	TRBD2	TRBV7-6	TRBJ2-7	CASSPRSPSGRGEQYF	TGTGCCAGCAGCCCCCGGAGCCCTAGCGGGAGGGGCGAGCAGTACTTC
-	TRBD1	TRBV28	TRBJ1-2	CASSFPGQDNYGYTF	TGTGCCAGCAGTTTTCCGGGACAGGATAACTATGGCTACACCTTC
-	-	TRBV29-1	TRBJ2-7	CSVGKYRDLTYEQYF	TGCAGCGTTGGAAAATACCGGGACTTAACATACGAGCAGTACTTC
-	TRBD1	TRBV28	TRBJ2-1	CASRRDRGSSNEQFF	TGTGCCAGCAGACGCGACAGGGGGTCGAGCAATGAGCAGTTCTTC
-	-	TRBV7-8	TRBJ2-3	CASSSEWSTDTQYF	TGTGCCAGCAGCTCGGAGTGGAGCACAGATACGCAGTATTTT
-	-	TRBV19	TRBJ2-4	CASSTPGGGLSAKNIQYF	TGTGCCAGTAGTACCCCGGGGGGCGGGCTCTCGGCCAAAAACATTCAGTACTTC
-	-	TRBV6-6	TRBJ2-7	CASSPDGVLAYEQYF	TGTGCCAGCAGTCCGGACGGAGTCCTAGCCTACGAGCAGTACTTC
-	-	TRBV28	TRBJ2-2	CASSAGTHTGELFF	TGTGCCAGCAGTGCCGGGACCCACACCGGGGAGCTGTTTTTT
-	TRBD1	TRBV5-1	TRBJ1-4	CASSLGTGDEKLFF	TGCGCCAGCAGCTTAGGGACAGGGGATGAAAAACTGTTTTTT
few	-	TRBV9	TRBJ1-5	CASSVGAGNQPQHF	TGTGCCAGCAGCGTGGGAGCGGGGAATCAGCCCCAGCATTTT
once	TRBD1	TRBV6-5	TRBJ2-4	CASSLTGLGIQYF	TGTGCCAGCAGTTTGACAGGGTTGGGCATTCAGTACTTC
-	TRBD1	TRBV27	TRBJ2-7	CASRDRTISYEQYF	TGTGCCAGCAGGGACAGGACCATCTCCTACGAGCAGTACTTC
-	-	TRBV7-6	TRBJ1-3	CASSLNSASRGNTIYF	TGTGCCAGCAGCTTAAATTCGGCGTCGAGGGGAAACACCATATATTTT
-	TRBD2	TRBV5-4	TRBJ2-7	CASSLGGLAVSYEQYF	TGTGCCAGCAGCCTGGGGGGTCTAGCGGTCTCCTACGAGCAGTACTTC